This TCR beta chain was sequenced for a study of blood T cell repertoires in COVID-19. Study information: The United States, Italy and Spain were the sources of the acute and convalescent COVID-19 samples. PBMCs, B-cell-depleted T cells, or T cells were the source of the cDNA or gDNA that made up the material.

The germline gives CDR1 LGHNA, CDR2 YNFKEQ. J lost 10 bases, V lost 1 base, and 10 bases had no gene match. There are 15 residues in the CDR3. In the original workflow: Researchers report that nucleated cell counts were estimated from reference gene primer amplification. The assay was immunoSEQ multiplex PCR, and TCRdb's table has in-frame clones only and misses some. V and J calls and clone size come straight from that table; D and trimming were deduced from the DNA. The data show about 150,000 clones, over 70% seen once. This clone was counted between two and nine times. The sequence was obtained from a man in his forties or fifties with active or convalescent COVID-19. The chain joins TRBV4-2 to TRBJ1-2; 9 bases fit TRBD1. Material: peripheral blood. CDR3 sequence reads: CASSQGIGGQGYYTF. The CDR3 bases are TGTGCCAGCAGCCAAGGGATCGGGGGACAGGGTTACTACACCTTC.